These 2 T cell receptor beta chains were sequenced from one sample in a study of T cell repertoires in cytomegalovirus infection. Antigens of these TCRs are unknown. MiXCR, applied by TCRdb to the reads, yields one record per CDR3 protein. The sample has roughly 69,000 distinct CDR3 sequences; approximately 30% are singletons. Here the sequenced sample was CD8+ T cells from cultured PBMCs, taken from culture after CMV antigen stimulation. These receptor sequences come from a human donor in good health (CMV status not recorded). Some clones in this sample may be carry-over from other donors' samples.

This clonotype was seen a few times. This chain uses TRBV27 with TRBJ2-3; D not certain. The CDR3 consists of 12 residues. Germline CDR1 reads MNHEY; CDR2 reads SMNVEV (reference sequence). The V end lost 4 bases, the J end lost 2 bases, and 4 bases lay between the germline ends. The CDR3 DNA reads TGTGCCAGCAGTTCCCACACAGATACGCAGTATTTT. Encoded protein: CASSSHTDTQYF.

This clonotype was observed many times. This chain uses TRBV7-6 with TRBJ2-7; tentative D call: TRBD2 (6 bases). Trimming shortened V by 5 bases and J by 3 bases, and 17 bases separated the two germline ends. This CDR3 has 15 residues. Germline values: CDR1 SGHVS, CDR2 FNYEAQ. CDR3 DNA: TGTGCCAGCAGCCCCGAGGTCGGTAGCGGCTACGAGCAGTACTTC. This sequence encodes CASSPEVGSGYEQYF.